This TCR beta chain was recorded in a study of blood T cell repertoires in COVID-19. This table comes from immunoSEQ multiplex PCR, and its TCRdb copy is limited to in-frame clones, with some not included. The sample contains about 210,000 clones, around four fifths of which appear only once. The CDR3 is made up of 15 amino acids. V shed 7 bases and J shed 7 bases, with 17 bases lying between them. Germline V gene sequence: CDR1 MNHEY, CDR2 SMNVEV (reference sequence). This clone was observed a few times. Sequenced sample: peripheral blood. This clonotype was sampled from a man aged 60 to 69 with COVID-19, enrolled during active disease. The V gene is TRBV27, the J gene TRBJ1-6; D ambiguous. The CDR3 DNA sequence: TGTGCCAGCACCAAAGGAGGTTTCCTAAATTCACCCCTCCACTTT. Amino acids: CASTKGGFLNSPLHF.